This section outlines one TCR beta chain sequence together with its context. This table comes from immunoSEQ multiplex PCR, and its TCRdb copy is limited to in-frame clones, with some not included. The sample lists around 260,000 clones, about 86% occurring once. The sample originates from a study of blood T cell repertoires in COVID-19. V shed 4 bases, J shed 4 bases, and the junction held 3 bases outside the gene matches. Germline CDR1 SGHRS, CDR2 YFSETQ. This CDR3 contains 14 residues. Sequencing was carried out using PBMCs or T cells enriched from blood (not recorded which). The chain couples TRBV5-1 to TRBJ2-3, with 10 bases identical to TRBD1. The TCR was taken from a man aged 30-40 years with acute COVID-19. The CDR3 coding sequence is TGCGCCAGCAGCCCCGGGACAGGGGCAGATACGCAGTATTTT. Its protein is CASSPGTGADTQYF.